These 15 T cell receptor beta chains were all obtained from the same sample, sequenced in a study of T cells in Graves' hyperthyroidism and ophthalmopathy. Template material for amplifying TCR beta CDR3 regions consisted of RNA transcripts. Carried out on the TCR CDR3, a first-round RT-PCR used the HTBI primer set. TCRdb passed the multiplex PCR reads through MiXCR, listing each CDR3 protein once. Of about 320,000 distinct CDR3 sequences in the sample, 16% were seen once. Input material: blood. The receptors were sampled from a man aged 25 to 40 with Graves' hyperthyroidism.

This clonotype was seen repeatedly, ten times or more. This sequence joins TRBV12-3 or TRBV12-4 and TRBJ1-5; 7 bases agree with TRBD1. The CDR3 consists of 14 residues. With V trimmed by 6 bases and J by 7 bases, 9 bases remained unmatched. CDR3 loop: CASRTGTEEQPQHF. DNA for the CDR3: TGTGCCAGCAGGACCGGGACAGAGGAACAGCCCCAGCATTTT.

This clonotype showed up many times. This chain uses TRBV28 with TRBJ2-1; TRBD2 matches at 9 bases. Trimming took 10 bases from V and 4 from J; bases not matched to a gene: 8. The CDR3 spans 14 residues. CDR1 and CDR2 from the germline V gene are MDHEN and SYDVKM. The DNA for the CDR3 is TGTGCCACCCTAGCGGGACTGGATTACAATGAGCAGTTCTTC. Its protein product is CATLAGLDYNEQFF.

This clonotype appeared many times. The chain is built from TRBV28 and TRBJ1-5; 7 bases are a match to TRBD1. J was trimmed by 5 bases and V by 10 bases; bases with no gene match: 8. The CDR3 has 13 amino acids. Germline V lookup: CDR1 MDHEN, CDR2 SYDVKM. The CDR3 coding sequence is TGTGCCACCTGCCGGGACAGCTATCAGCCCCAGCATTTT. Translated, it gives CATCRDSYQPQHF.

This clonotype was counted between two and nine times. The rearrangement uses TRBV12-3 or TRBV12-4 and TRBJ2-3; a possible D gene is TRBD2 (6 bases). The CDR3 sequence is 18 residues long. The ends were cut back, 0 bases at V and 4 bases at J, with 20 bases in the middle. The CDR3 spells CASSLALASGGPADTQYF. The CDR3 coding sequence is TGTGCCAGCAGTTTAGCCTTAGCGTCTGGAGGGCCTGCAGATACGCAGTATTTT.

At least ten counts were recorded for this clonotype. The rearrangement uses TRBV5-5 and TRBJ1-1; D ambiguous. Germline CDR1 reads SGHKS; CDR2 reads YYEKEE (reference sequence). CDR3 length: 11 amino acids. The germline V and J ends were trimmed by 1 base and 6 bases, with 4 bases remaining between them. CDR3 region: CASSLIAEAFF. The CDR3 DNA sequence: TGTGCCAGCAGCTTGATTGCTGAAGCTTTCTTT.

The CDR3 loop is CSAPRTSGTADTQYF. The CDR3 DNA follows: TGCAGTGCTCCCCGGACTAGCGGGACCGCAGATACGCAGTATTTT. The chain is built from TRBV20-1 and TRBJ2-3; TRBD2 agrees at 12 bases. Germline loops: CDR1 DFQATT, CDR2 SNEGSKA (reference sequence). The CDR3 loop spans 15 amino acids. V was clipped by 5 bases and J by 4 bases; unmatched bases: 7.

The chain employs TRBV12-3 or TRBV12-4 and TRBJ1-1; maybe TRBD1 (5 bases). V was pared by 3 bases and J by 0 bases, with 8 bases between. The CDR3 runs 14 residues. CDR3 nucleotide sequence: TGTGCCAGCAGTTTGAGGGGAGTGAACACTGAAGCTTTCTTT. Translated, it gives CASSLRGVNTEAFF.

The V gene is TRBV5-1, the J gene TRBJ2-2; D not certain. Trimming took off 0 bases at V and 2 bases at J, with 8 bases between the two ends. Germline CDR1 is SGHRS and CDR2 is YFSETQ. CDR3 length: 15 amino acids. The CDR3 DNA sequence: TGCGCCAGCAGCTTGGGACTCATAAACACCGGGGAGCTGTTTTTT. Protein sequence: CASSLGLINTGELFF.

This clonotype came up many times. The chain combines TRBV3-1 with TRBJ1-1; a possible D gene is TRBD1 (5 bases). CDR3 length: 15 residues. V was clipped by 0 bases and J by 11 bases, with 19 bases between them. The germline CDR1 and CDR2 sequences are LGHDT and YNNKEL (reference sequence). CDR3 in DNA: TGTGCCAGCAGCCAAGACAGAGAGAGGGGACTATGGGCTTTCTTT. It translates to CASSQDRERGLWAFF.

This clonotype came up many times. The chain recombines TRBV5-6 with TRBJ1-5; D may be TRBD1 (6 bases). The CDR3 totals 14 residues. CDR1 is SGHDT, CDR2 YYEEEE, per germline. Trimming removed 4 bases at V and 3 bases at J, with 11 bases between. The CDR3 region is CASSPTGYNQPQHF. CDR3 in DNA: TGTGCCAGCAGCCCTACAGGGTACAATCAGCCCCAGCATTTT.

This clonotype was counted ten times or more. The chain recombines TRBV12-3 or TRBV12-4 with TRBJ1-2, with 9 positions matching TRBD1. The CDR3 has 12 residues. V lost 5 bases and J lost 6; bases outside the gene matches: 1. The CDR3 bases are TGTGCCAGCAGTACAGGGGGCGATGGCTACACCTTC. Translating it yields CASSTGGDGYTF.

This clonotype was seen ten or more times. The chain combines TRBV2 with TRBJ2-3, with TRBD2 matching 9 bases. Per germline, CDR1 SNHLY and CDR2 FYNNEI. This CDR3 comprises 15 residues. V dropped 4 bases and J dropped 5; count of bases not matched to a gene: 7. The CDR3 loop is CASSAREGLRDTQYF. In DNA form, the CDR3 reads TGTGCCAGCAGTGCGCGGGAGGGCCTTCGAGATACGCAGTATTTT.

This clonotype was counted a few times. The chain couples TRBV5-4 to TRBJ1-4; TRBD1 matches 7 bases. With V trimmed by 7 bases and J by 8 bases, 8 bases remained unmatched. Germline V lookup: CDR1 SGHNT, CDR2 YYREEE (reference sequence). The CDR3 is made up of 13 amino acids. The CDR3 DNA follows: TGTGCCAGCGCCAGGGGGATTCAAGAAAAACTGTTTTTT. Translating gives CASARGIQEKLFF.

This clonotype was recorded many times. The V and J genes are TRBV12-3 or TRBV12-4 and TRBJ2-1; D is unclear. Trimming removed 5 bases from V and 5 bases from J, with 13 bases in between. There are 14 residues in the CDR3. CDR3 DNA sequence: TGTGCCAGCAGTCCACCAGTGAAGCACAATGAGCAGTTCTTC. It codes for CASSPPVKHNEQFF.

At least ten counts were recorded for this clonotype. The chain couples TRBV10-1 to TRBJ1-1, with TRBD1 matching 8 bases. Germline V CDR1 and CDR2: WNHNN, SYGVQD (reference sequence). V was clipped by 3 bases and J by 6 bases; unmatched bases: 9. The CDR3 covers 15 residues. This CDR3 is CASSDYRGGKAEAFF. The CDR3 coding sequence is TGCGCCAGCAGTGACTACAGGGGGGGTAAGGCTGAAGCTTTCTTT.